The present T cell receptor (beta chain) was sequenced within a study of blood T cell repertoires in COVID-19. In assigning cohorts, the study relied on participant-reported clinical history. Recovered status in Cohort 3 required two negative PCRs, clearance, or symptom resolution. From germline, CDR1 is LNHNV and CDR2 YYDKDF (reference sequence). The CDR3 covers 21 residues. Unmatched junction bases numbered 22, after V lost 1 base and J lost 3 bases. Some clones are missing from TCRdb's copy, which holds only in-frame ones; the method was immunoSEQ multiplex PCR. The table lists 150,000 to 200,000 clones, over 80% of them singletons, with around 4.8% in the top ten. In its sample, this clone was seen a few times.

The source of this sequence is a woman between 50 and 59 years old who had recovered from COVID-19. The specimen sequenced was PBMCs or T cells enriched from blood (not recorded which). The chain is built from TRBV15 and TRBJ1-2, with 8 bases fitting TRBD1. The CDR3 protein is CATSRGNLAGGTRKSYYGYTF. The CDR3 DNA is TGTGCCACCAGCAGAGGAAACCTGGCAGGGGGCACCAGAAAATCTTACTATGGCTACACCTTC.